The rows below give T cell receptor beta chains drawn from one sample of a study of vaccination effects on CD4 cells after COVID-19. Clones were read by immunoSEQ multiplex PCR, and TCRdb kept only the in-frame ones, dropping some. Counted here are around 81,000 clones, under 85% occurring once; the ten biggest clones make up more than 1%. For these TCRs, the target antigens are not known. The specimen was CD4+ T cells from PBMCs cultured with HCoV-OC43 spike peptides, collected after COVID-19 vaccination. The receptors were sampled from a human donor who received a COVID-19 vaccine. CDR3s include the opening cysteine and the closing phenylalanine or tryptophan. The order of the fields is J gene, V gene, D gene, clone size, CDR3 DNA, CDR3 protein. A D gene is named only where the DNA matches it firmly. Only some rows state a clone size, as once, few, many or a class for expanded clones.

J gene: TRBJ2-3; V gene: TRBV11-2; D gene: -; clone size: -; CDR3 DNA: TGTGCCAGCAGCCCCCAGGGGCTGGTCACAGATACGCAGTATTTT; CDR3 protein: CASSPQGLVTDTQYF
J gene: TRBJ2-1; V gene: TRBV14; D gene: TRBD2; clone size: -; CDR3 DNA: TGTGCCAGCAGCCCGTGGGGTAGCGGGGGGCGTTATGAGCAGTTCTTC; CDR3 protein: CASSPWGSGGRYEQFF
J gene: TRBJ1-6; V gene: TRBV5-1; D gene: -; clone size: -; CDR3 DNA: TGCGCCAGCAGCTTTTCCGGGGACTCCTATAATTCACCCCTCCACTTT; CDR3 protein: CASSFSGDSYNSPLHF
J gene: TRBJ1-1; V gene: TRBV1; D gene: -; clone size: -; CDR3 DNA: TGCACCAGCAGCCAAGTGAAAGTCGAGAACACTGAAGCTTTCTTT; CDR3 protein: CTSSQVKVENTEAFF
J gene: TRBJ1-2; V gene: TRBV20-1; D gene: -; clone size: -; CDR3 DNA: TGCAGTGCTAGAGCCCGGGGCTACACCTTC; CDR3 protein: CSARARGYTF
J gene: TRBJ2-1; V gene: TRBV27; D gene: TRBD2; clone size: -; CDR3 DNA: TGTGCCAGCAGTTTATTAGGGATTAGCGGGGGTCAGAATGAGCAGTTCTTC; CDR3 protein: CASSLLGISGGQNEQFF
J gene: TRBJ1-1; V gene: TRBV5-6; D gene: -; clone size: -; CDR3 DNA: TGTGCCAGCAGCTTGGCCGAGGTTAACACTGAAGCTTTCTTT; CDR3 protein: CASSLAEVNTEAFF
J gene: TRBJ1-5; V gene: TRBV19; D gene: -; clone size: -; CDR3 DNA: TGTGCCAGTAGTTTGCCGGGACCGCCGAGCAATCAGCCCCAGCATTTT; CDR3 protein: CASSLPGPPSNQPQHF
J gene: TRBJ1-6; V gene: TRBV4-3; D gene: TRBD1; clone size: once; CDR3 DNA: TGCGCCAGCAGCCAGGGGTTGACAGGGGCAGGCTCACCCCTCCACTTT; CDR3 protein: CASSQGLTGAGSPLHF
J gene: TRBJ1-6; V gene: TRBV6-5; D gene: -; clone size: -; CDR3 DNA: TGTGCCAGCAGTTACTCGTTTAATTCACCCCTCCACTTT; CDR3 protein: CASSYSFNSPLHF
J gene: TRBJ1-1; V gene: TRBV6-5; D gene: TRBD1; clone size: -; CDR3 DNA: TGTGCCAGCAGTAGACGGACAGGGCAGGGAACTGAAGCTTTCTTT; CDR3 protein: CASSRRTGQGTEAFF
J gene: TRBJ2-2; V gene: TRBV3-1/TRBV3-2; D gene: -; clone size: once; CDR3 DNA: TGTGCCAGCAGCCAAGGGGGAACACCGAACACCGGGGAGCTGTTTTTT; CDR3 protein: CASSQGGTPNTGELFF
J gene: TRBJ2-5; V gene: TRBV29-1; D gene: TRBD2; clone size: few; CDR3 DNA: TGCAGCGTTGCTAGCGGCCAAGAGACCCAGTACTTC; CDR3 protein: CSVASGQETQYF
J gene: TRBJ1-2; V gene: TRBV5-5; D gene: -; clone size: -; CDR3 DNA: TGTGCCAGTTCCCCAACTACCAACTATGGCTACACCTTC; CDR3 protein: CASSPTTNYGYTF
J gene: TRBJ2-3; V gene: TRBV11-2; D gene: -; clone size: -; CDR3 DNA: TGTGCCAGCAGCTTGGTAAGAGATACGCAGTATTTT; CDR3 protein: CASSLVRDTQYF
J gene: TRBJ2-1; V gene: TRBV24-1; D gene: TRBD2; clone size: once; CDR3 DNA: TGTGCCACCAGTGATACAGGAAGCGGGGGGGATGAGCAGTTCTTC; CDR3 protein: CATSDTGSGGDEQFF
J gene: TRBJ2-5; V gene: TRBV6-5; D gene: -; clone size: -; CDR3 DNA: TGTGCCGGGGGACCGGAGACCCAGTACTTC; CDR3 protein: CAGGPETQYF
J gene: TRBJ1-3; V gene: TRBV7-9; D gene: -; clone size: few; CDR3 DNA: TGTGCCAGCAGATTACAGAGCTCTGGAAACACCATATATTTT; CDR3 protein: CASRLQSSGNTIYF
J gene: TRBJ2-3; V gene: TRBV6-5; D gene: -; clone size: -; CDR3 DNA: TGTGCCAGCAGTCAGGGAGCAGATACGCAGTATTTT; CDR3 protein: CASSQGADTQYF
J gene: TRBJ1-2; V gene: TRBV18; D gene: -; clone size: -; CDR3 DNA: TGTGCCAGCTCACCCTTTGAGGGTGGGCAGGGGAACTATGGCTACACCTTC; CDR3 protein: CASSPFEGGQGNYGYTF
J gene: TRBJ2-1; V gene: TRBV5-1; D gene: -; clone size: -; CDR3 DNA: TGCGCCAGCAGCCCACAAGCGGGCGTAAGCTCCTACAATGAGCAGTTCTTC; CDR3 protein: CASSPQAGVSSYNEQFF
J gene: TRBJ2-3; V gene: TRBV2; D gene: TRBD1; clone size: -; CDR3 DNA: TGTGCCCTAGGACAGGGGACAGATACGCAGTATTTT; CDR3 protein: CALGQGTDTQYF
J gene: TRBJ1-6; V gene: TRBV4-2; D gene: -; clone size: few; CDR3 DNA: TGTGCCAGCAGCCAAGATAATTCCCGTGGAAAGCAGATCTATAATTCACCCCTCCACTTT; CDR3 protein: CASSQDNSRGKQIYNSPLHF
J gene: TRBJ1-5; V gene: TRBV10-3; D gene: -; clone size: -; CDR3 DNA: TGTGCCATCAGAGGGGGTGGCAATCAGCCCCAGCATTTT; CDR3 protein: CAIRGGGNQPQHF
J gene: TRBJ2-5; V gene: TRBV2; D gene: -; clone size: -; CDR3 DNA: TGTGCCAGCAGCCGCGACGGACAAGAGACCCAGTACTTC; CDR3 protein: CASSRDGQETQYF
J gene: TRBJ2-1; V gene: TRBV19; D gene: TRBD2; clone size: -; CDR3 DNA: TGTGCCAGTAGTGGCGGGACTAGCAATGGCAATGAGCAGTTCTTC; CDR3 protein: CASSGGTSNGNEQFF
J gene: TRBJ1-6; V gene: TRBV5-1; D gene: -; clone size: -; CDR3 DNA: TGCGCCAGCAGCTTGGGGGTTAACTCCTATAATTCACCCCTCCACTTT; CDR3 protein: CASSLGVNSYNSPLHF
J gene: TRBJ1-5; V gene: TRBV2; D gene: TRBD1; clone size: few; CDR3 DNA: TGTGCCAGCAGTGATACGACAGGGGTAGTTTATCAGCCCCAGCATTTT; CDR3 protein: CASSDTTGVVYQPQHF
J gene: TRBJ2-5; V gene: TRBV4-2; D gene: TRBD2; clone size: -; CDR3 DNA: TGTGCCAGCAGCCAGGGACTAGCGGCCCAAGAGACCCAGTACTTC; CDR3 protein: CASSQGLAAQETQYF
J gene: TRBJ2-1; V gene: TRBV5-1; D gene: -; clone size: -; CDR3 DNA: TGCGCCAGCAGCTTGGTGTCTAGCAACAATGAGCAGTTCTTC; CDR3 protein: CASSLVSSNNEQFF
J gene: TRBJ2-6; V gene: TRBV5-6; D gene: -; clone size: -; CDR3 DNA: TGTGCCAGCAGCCCGACAGGAGCTGGGGCCAACGTCCTGACTTTC; CDR3 protein: CASSPTGAGANVLTF
J gene: TRBJ2-1; V gene: TRBV9; D gene: -; clone size: few; CDR3 DNA: TGTGCCAGCAGCGTCGGGGGATTTGGAAACAATGAGCAGTTCTTC; CDR3 protein: CASSVGGFGNNEQFF
J gene: TRBJ1-6; V gene: TRBV30; D gene: TRBD1; clone size: -; CDR3 DNA: TGTGCCTGGGTCCGCCGGGACAGGGTCGGAGATAATTCACCCCTCCACTTT; CDR3 protein: CAWVRRDRVGDNSPLHF
J gene: TRBJ2-3; V gene: TRBV6-2/TRBV6-3; D gene: -; clone size: -; CDR3 DNA: TGTGCCAGCAGTTACGTCGGGGTTAGCACAGATACGCAGTATTTT; CDR3 protein: CASSYVGVSTDTQYF
J gene: TRBJ2-1; V gene: TRBV27; D gene: -; clone size: few; CDR3 DNA: TGTGCCAGCAGTTTAATCCCCTCATCCGGGTCCAATGAGCAGTTCTTC; CDR3 protein: CASSLIPSSGSNEQFF
J gene: TRBJ1-2; V gene: TRBV10-2; D gene: -; clone size: -; CDR3 DNA: TGCGCCAGCAGTGTAAGGCTCTATGGCTACACCTTC; CDR3 protein: CASSVRLYGYTF
J gene: TRBJ1-4; V gene: TRBV6-5; D gene: -; clone size: -; CDR3 DNA: TGTGCCAGCAGGGAGACAGGCCTTAATGAAAAACTGTTTTTT; CDR3 protein: CASRETGLNEKLFF
J gene: TRBJ1-1; V gene: TRBV19; D gene: -; clone size: -; CDR3 DNA: TGTGCCAGTAGTGAGCAGGTGAACACTGAAGCTTTCTTT; CDR3 protein: CASSEQVNTEAFF
J gene: TRBJ2-2; V gene: TRBV5-6; D gene: -; clone size: -; CDR3 DNA: TGTGCCAGCAGCTTGGCGGGGGCGGGCACCGGGGAGCTGTTTTTT; CDR3 protein: CASSLAGAGTGELFF
J gene: TRBJ1-2; V gene: TRBV24-1; D gene: -; clone size: -; CDR3 DNA: TGTGCCACCAGTGATGGCAGTGACTATGGCTACACCTTC; CDR3 protein: CATSDGSDYGYTF
J gene: TRBJ2-5; V gene: TRBV7-2; D gene: -; clone size: -; CDR3 DNA: TGTGCCAGCAGCTCGAAGGGACAAAGAGAGACCCAGTACTTC; CDR3 protein: CASSSKGQRETQYF
J gene: TRBJ1-3; V gene: TRBV20-1; D gene: -; clone size: -; CDR3 DNA: TGCAGTGCTAGTCCTTGGGAAGGGGTCTATGGAAACACCATATATTTT; CDR3 protein: CSASPWEGVYGNTIYF
J gene: TRBJ1-2; V gene: TRBV5-1; D gene: -; clone size: -; CDR3 DNA: TGCGCCAGCAGCTTGGATATCAGTAACTATGGCTACACCTTC; CDR3 protein: CASSLDISNYGYTF
J gene: TRBJ2-1; V gene: TRBV10-1; D gene: -; clone size: -; CDR3 DNA: TGCGCCAGCAGTGAGGAGGTCGGCGGGCCGAGCTCCTACAATGAGCAGTTCTTC; CDR3 protein: CASSEEVGGPSSYNEQFF
J gene: TRBJ2-5; V gene: TRBV7-8; D gene: -; clone size: -; CDR3 DNA: TGTGCCAGCAGCTTATCCCATACAGAGACCCAGTACTTC; CDR3 protein: CASSLSHTETQYF
J gene: TRBJ2-3; V gene: TRBV11-3; D gene: -; clone size: -; CDR3 DNA: TGTGCCAGCAGCCCCACCGGGGGTTTCACAGATACGCAGTATTTT; CDR3 protein: CASSPTGGFTDTQYF
J gene: TRBJ2-3; V gene: TRBV3-1/TRBV3-2; D gene: TRBD2; clone size: once; CDR3 DNA: TGTGCCAGCAGCCACGGACTAGCGGGGGGTTCGTTTAGCACAGATACGCAGTATTTT; CDR3 protein: CASSHGLAGGSFSTDTQYF
J gene: TRBJ1-2; V gene: TRBV6-5; D gene: -; clone size: -; CDR3 DNA: TGTGCCAGCAGCAAGACCCAGGGTATAGGCTATGGCTACACCTTC; CDR3 protein: CASSKTQGIGYGYTF
J gene: TRBJ1-6; V gene: TRBV7-8; D gene: TRBD1; clone size: -; CDR3 DNA: TGTGCCAGCAGCCTCCGGGACAGGGACTTCTATAATTCACCCCTCCACTTT; CDR3 protein: CASSLRDRDFYNSPLHF
J gene: TRBJ1-2; V gene: TRBV9; D gene: -; clone size: -; CDR3 DNA: TGTGCCAGCAGCGTAGCCCAGACCTGGAATGGCTACACCTTC; CDR3 protein: CASSVAQTWNGYTF
J gene: TRBJ2-5; V gene: TRBV5-1; D gene: TRBD1; clone size: -; CDR3 DNA: TGCGCCAGCAGCTCGGACGGGACAGGGGGAGAGACCCAGTACTTC; CDR3 protein: CASSSDGTGGETQYF
J gene: TRBJ1-2; V gene: TRBV6-1; D gene: TRBD1; clone size: -; CDR3 DNA: TGTGCCAGCAGTGAGACAGGGGACTATGGCTACACCTTC; CDR3 protein: CASSETGDYGYTF
J gene: TRBJ1-2; V gene: TRBV2; D gene: -; clone size: -; CDR3 DNA: TGTGCCAGCAGTGAGATCCCCAGGGGAGGCTACACCTTC; CDR3 protein: CASSEIPRGGYTF
J gene: TRBJ2-5; V gene: TRBV18; D gene: -; clone size: -; CDR3 DNA: TGTGCCAGCTCACAAAACCAGGGTCAAGAGACCCAGTACTTC; CDR3 protein: CASSQNQGQETQYF
J gene: TRBJ2-3; V gene: TRBV5-8; D gene: TRBD1; clone size: -; CDR3 DNA: TGTGCCAGCCCAACTTTACCGGGACAGGGGGGAACAGATACGCAGTATTTT; CDR3 protein: CASPTLPGQGGTDTQYF
J gene: TRBJ1-1; V gene: TRBV5-1; D gene: -; clone size: -; CDR3 DNA: TGCGCCAGCAGCTTGGCCTACAAGGGCGCGAACACTGAAGCTTTCTTT; CDR3 protein: CASSLAYKGANTEAFF
J gene: TRBJ2-4; V gene: TRBV6-5; D gene: -; clone size: -; CDR3 DNA: TGTGCCAGCAGCTCGACAGGTATCAAAAACATTCAGTACTTC; CDR3 protein: CASSSTGIKNIQYF